This T cell receptor (beta chain) was captured by sequencing in a study of T cell responses to AZD1222 COVID-19 vaccine. This CDR3 has 13 residues. Germline V gives CDR1 MNHEY, CDR2 SVGAGI. Between the trimmed V and J ends, which lost 0 bases and 10 bases, there was a span of 10 bases. Notes on this clone: Its specificity is not known.

TCRdb's copy holds only in-frame clones and misses some; the assay was immunoSEQ multiplex PCR. The sample lists approximately 80,000 clones, 70% to 90% occurring once. Findings of the study overall: Vaccine-associated CD4 TCRs spanned spike, dominant at 160-218 and 743-854.

The TCR comes from an adult in good health. The chain joins TRBV6-5 to TRBJ2-1, with D possibly being TRBD1 (5 bases). The sample here was peripheral blood, taken on day 0 of MenACWY control vaccination. The chain's CDR3 is CASSYSRQSEQFF. CDR3 bases: TGTGCCAGCAGTTACTCGAGACAGAGCGAGCAGTTCTTC.